What follows are 25 T cell receptor beta chains derived from one specimen sequenced in a study of T cell responses to AZD1222 COVID-19 vaccine. The method was immunoSEQ multiplex PCR; TCRdb's version includes in-frame clones alone and lacks a portion of them. The sample includes approximately 190,000 clones, around nine tenths of them seen just once. This specimen consisted of peripheral blood, obtained 28 days after the second dose of the MenACWY control vaccine. These receptors all stem from an adult who received the MenACWY meningococcal vaccine as a control.

This chain connects TRBV19 to TRBJ2-5, with D unresolved. The CDR3 runs to 13 residues. V dropped 6 bases and J dropped 5 bases, with 13 bases sitting between them. Germline lookup yields CDR1 LNHDA and CDR2 SQIVND (reference sequence). The CDR3 spells CASSRLVRETQYF. The CDR3 region has the DNA TGTGCCAGTAGCCGACTGGTCCGGGAGACCCAGTACTTC.

Only one count was recorded for this clone. This chain links TRBV7-9 with TRBJ1-4, with D perhaps matching TRBD1 (5 bases). This CDR3 contains 15 residues. Trimming removed 2 bases from V and 7 bases from J, with 14 bases in between. Germline-derived CDR1 and CDR2 are SEHNR and FQNEAQ (reference sequence). The DNA for the CDR3 is TGTGCCAGCAGCTTACAGGGCCCGAGTAGTGAAAAACTGTTTTTT. Translated, it gives CASSLQGPSSEKLFF.

V usage is TRBV5-1 and J usage is TRBJ1-5; 7 nucleotides line up with TRBD1. CDR3 length: 14 amino acids. Looked up from germline, CDR1 is SGHRS and CDR2 is YFSETQ. V was pared by 0 bases and J by 7 bases, with 4 bases of the junction left unmatched. Here the CDR3 DNA reads TGCGCCAGCAGCTTGGGACAGGGTGGACAGCCCCAGCATTTT. This gives the protein CASSLGQGGQPQHF.

This chain joins TRBV7-9 and TRBJ2-1, with D perhaps matching TRBD2 (6 bases). Trimming took 5 bases from V and 0 from J, leaving 11 bases between them. CDR3 size: 15 residues. Germline loops: CDR1 SEHNR, CDR2 FQNEAQ (reference sequence). The CDR3 sequence: CASSPGLPSYNEQFF. CDR3 DNA: TGTGCCAGCAGCCCGGGACTGCCCTCCTACAATGAGCAGTTCTTC.

The rearrangement uses TRBV6-5 and TRBJ2-5; D might be TRBD1 (6 bases). This CDR3 region has 15 residues. V lost 6 bases, J lost 2 bases, and 16 bases lay in between. Germline V gene sequence: CDR1 MNHEY, CDR2 SVGAGI. CDR3 sequence reads: CASSPTGHEQETQYF. DNA of the CDR3: TGTGCCAGCAGCCCGACGGGACACGAACAAGAGACCCAGTACTTC.

V gene TRBV7-8 combines with J gene TRBJ1-5; possibly TRBD1 for D (5 bases). This CDR3 contains 18 residues. Trimming shortened V by 5 bases and J by 0 bases, and 20 bases separated the two germline ends. CDR1 is SGHVS and CDR2 is FQNEAQ in the germline V gene. The CDR3 DNA reads TGTGCCAGCAGCGTAGTGGGGGGAAAAAGCTATAGCAATCAGCCCCAGCATTTT. Translating gives CASSVVGGKSYSNQPQHF.

The CDR3 bases are TGTGCCAGCAGCTCCGACTTGTATAACACTGAAGCTTTCTTT. It yields the protein CASSSDLYNTEAFF. The genes are TRBV11-3 and TRBJ1-1; no reliable D call. CDR1 is SGHNT, CDR2 YENEEA, per germline. CDR3 length equals 14 residues. Trimming took 4 bases from V and 2 from J, leaving 11 bases between them. Together with reference TRBV11-3 and TRBJ1-1, the CDR3 gives the full variable domain: EAGVVQSPRYKIIEKKQPVAFWCNPISGHNTLYWYLQNLGQGPELLIRYENEEAVDDSQLPKDRFSAERLKGVDSTLKIQPAELGDSAVYLCASSSDLYNTEAFFGQGTRLTVV.

In this sample, this clone turned up once. This chain connects TRBV19 to TRBJ2-1; D might be TRBD1 (6 bases). Germline CDR1 and CDR2: LNHDA and SQIVND (reference sequence). CDR3 length equals 13 residues. The V gene lost 7 bases and the J gene lost 4 bases, with 11 bases spanning the gap. CDR3 sequence: CASTPRGYNEQFF. DNA of the CDR3: TGTGCCAGTACCCCAAGGGGGTACAATGAGCAGTTCTTC.

J is TRBJ2-7 and V is TRBV28; 9 nucleotides line up with TRBD2. After removal of 5 bases from V and 4 bases from J, the junction contained 6 bases not matched to a gene. CDR1 is MDHEN, CDR2 SYDVKM, per germline. There are 14 residues in the CDR3. CDR3 coding DNA: TGTGCCAGCAGTCCGATAGCGGGGGAGTACGAGCAGTACTTC. Protein product: CASSPIAGEYEQYF.

The V gene is TRBV28, the J gene TRBJ1-2; 7 bases align to TRBD1. The CDR3 spans 14 residues. The germline CDR1 and CDR2 sequences are MDHEN and SYDVKM. The V gene end was trimmed by 7 bases and the J gene end by 3 bases; junction bases not matched to a gene: 8. This CDR3 is CASTSDRVDYGYTF. The CDR3 DNA is TGTGCCAGCACCTCCGACAGGGTTGACTATGGCTACACCTTC.

J is TRBJ2-2 and V is TRBV5-1; D unresolved. The CDR3 runs to 17 residues. V dropped 0 bases and J dropped 6 bases, with 18 bases sitting between them. CDR1 is SGHRS and CDR2 is YFSETQ in the germline V gene. CDR3 sequence (DNA): TGCGCCAGCAGCTTGGCGCCGGGTGCCACACGGGCCGGGGAGCTGTTTTTT. Its translation: CASSLAPGATRAGELFF.

V usage is TRBV6-1 and J usage is TRBJ2-7; unclear D gene. V was trimmed by 2 bases and J by 3 bases, leaving 11 bases between them. CDR3 size: 14 residues. Germline V gives CDR1 MNHNS, CDR2 SASEGT. The CDR3 spells CASSENPASYEQYF. The CDR3 DNA reads TGTGCCAGCAGTGAAAATCCGGCAAGCTACGAGCAGTACTTC.

The CDR3 spells CASRGLAGVSSSNEQFF. In nucleotides, the CDR3 is TGTGCCAGCAGAGGACTAGCGGGAGTGAGTAGTAGTAATGAGCAGTTCTTC. This sequence joins TRBV27 and TRBJ2-1, with TRBD2 identical over 13 bases. The CDR3 has 17 amino acids. Trimming removed 6 bases from V and 7 bases from J; junction bases left unmatched: 12. Germline-derived CDR1 and CDR2 are MNHEY and SMNVEV (reference sequence).

A remark on this clone: Within the sample, other DNA sequences also encode this same CDR3. This sequence joins TRBV6-5 and TRBJ1-1; TRBD1 agrees at 7 bases. V was pared by 6 bases and J by 5 bases, with 6 bases of the junction left unmatched. This CDR3 has 13 amino acids. CDR1 and CDR2 (germline): MNHEY, SVGAGI. CDR3 region: CASSRAGGTEAFF. CDR3 bases: TGTGCCAGCAGCCGGGCAGGGGGTACTGAAGCTTTCTTT.

This chain uses TRBV18 with TRBJ2-1, with D hard to call. The CDR3 extends over 15 amino acids. V gave up 2 bases and J gave up 2 bases, with 10 bases separating them. Germline V CDR1 and CDR2: KGHSH, LQKENI. The CDR3 spells CASSPNVGAYNEQFF. CDR3 sequence (DNA): TGTGCCAGCTCACCAAATGTGGGTGCCTACAATGAGCAGTTCTTC.

This clone was recorded once. CDR3 in amino acids: CASRREFDSPLHF. The CDR3 nucleotides are TGTGCCAGCAGGAGGGAGTTTGATTCACCCCTCCACTTT. V usage is TRBV2 and J usage is TRBJ1-6; no clear D gene. Between the trimmed V and J ends, which lost 6 bases and 8 bases, there was a span of 11 bases. In germline, CDR1 is SNHLY, CDR2 FYNNEI. The CDR3 is 13 amino acids.

The chain has TRBV9 and TRBJ2-1, with D possibly being TRBD1 (5 bases). The CDR3 runs to 18 residues. Germline CDR1 and CDR2: SGDLS and YYNGEE. The V end lost 0 bases, the J end lost 0 bases, and 16 bases lay between the germline ends. The CDR3 is CASSVGPTVGDSYNEQFF. The CDR3 nucleotides read TGTGCCAGCAGCGTAGGACCCACTGTAGGGGACTCCTACAATGAGCAGTTCTTC.

The chain combines TRBV27 with TRBJ2-1; no clear D gene. Germline V gene sequence: CDR1 MNHEY, CDR2 SMNVEV (reference sequence). V lost 5 bases and J lost 10, with 9 bases in between. The CDR3 loop spans 11 amino acids. CDR3 nucleotides: TGTGCCAGCAGTAACCTGGGGGAGCAGTTCTTC. Residues: CASSNLGEQFF.

This sequence joins TRBV18 and TRBJ1-1; tentative D call: TRBD1 (6 bases). V lost 2 bases and J 0 bases, leaving 13 bases between the germline ends. From germline, CDR1 is KGHSH and CDR2 LQKENI. The CDR3 spans 16 residues. The CDR3 sequence: CASSPGAGALNTEAFF. The DNA for the CDR3 is TGTGCCAGCTCACCAGGGGCGGGGGCCTTGAACACTGAAGCTTTCTTT.

The V and J genes are TRBV5-4 and TRBJ2-6; D is possibly TRBD1 or TRBD2 (6 bases each). The length of the CDR3 is 19 residues. The V gene lost 6 bases and the J gene lost 1 base, with 23 bases spanning the gap. CDR1 is SGHNT, CDR2 YYREEE, per germline (reference sequence). In DNA form, the CDR3 reads TGTGCCAGCACCAGATGGGGGCGGGGTTCCACGTCTGGGGCCAACGTCCTGACTTTC. Residues: CASTRWGRGSTSGANVLTF.

V usage is TRBV19 and J usage is TRBJ1-5, with D perhaps matching TRBD1 (5 bases). The CDR3 runs 15 residues. The ends were cut back, 2 bases at V and 6 bases at J, with 14 bases in the middle. The V gene's germline CDR1 is LNHDA and CDR2 SQIVND (reference sequence). The CDR3 region has the DNA TGTGCCAGTAGTATACTGGGGCTCTCGGCTCAGCCCCAGCATTTT. Protein: CASSILGLSAQPQHF.

This clone was counted a few times. The V and J genes are TRBV19 and TRBJ2-1; D is unclear. Germline V gene lookup returns CDR1 LNHDA and CDR2 SQIVND (reference sequence). This CDR3 has 17 amino acids. The germline V and J ends were trimmed by 3 bases and 9 bases, with 24 bases remaining between them. CDR3 DNA: TGTGCCAGTAGTATTCCCGGCAGCTTGAGGACCCGCAGTGAGCAGTTCTTC. Translation gives CASSIPGSLRTRSEQFF.

The chain has TRBV9 and TRBJ2-7, with 9 bases fitting TRBD1. With V trimmed by 4 bases and J by 5 bases, 7 bases remained unmatched. This CDR3 has 14 residues. CDR1 SGDLS and CDR2 YYNGEE come from the germline V gene. The CDR3 sequence is CASSSRDRVNEQYF. The CDR3 nucleotides read TGTGCCAGCAGCAGCCGGGACAGGGTCAACGAGCAGTACTTC.

This rearrangement joins TRBV29-1 to TRBJ2-5; D possibly uses TRBD1 or TRBD2 (5 bases each). The CDR3 totals 12 residues. The germline gives CDR1 SQVTM, CDR2 ANQGSEA. V was clipped by 7 bases and J by 2 bases, with 11 bases between them. As DNA, the CDR3 is TGCAGCGGGAAGGGACGTCAAGAGACCCAGTACTTC. This codes for CSGKGRQETQYF.

This clone showed up just a few times. The chain employs TRBV19 and TRBJ1-5, with TRBD1 identical over 7 bases. Germline CDR1 and CDR2: LNHDA and SQIVND (reference sequence). Unmatched junction bases numbered 8, after V lost 5 bases and J lost 7 bases. This CDR3 is built from 14 residues. The CDR3 here is CASSRQGPEQPQHF. The CDR3, as DNA: TGTGCCAGTAGTCGACAGGGACCCGAACAGCCCCAGCATTTT.